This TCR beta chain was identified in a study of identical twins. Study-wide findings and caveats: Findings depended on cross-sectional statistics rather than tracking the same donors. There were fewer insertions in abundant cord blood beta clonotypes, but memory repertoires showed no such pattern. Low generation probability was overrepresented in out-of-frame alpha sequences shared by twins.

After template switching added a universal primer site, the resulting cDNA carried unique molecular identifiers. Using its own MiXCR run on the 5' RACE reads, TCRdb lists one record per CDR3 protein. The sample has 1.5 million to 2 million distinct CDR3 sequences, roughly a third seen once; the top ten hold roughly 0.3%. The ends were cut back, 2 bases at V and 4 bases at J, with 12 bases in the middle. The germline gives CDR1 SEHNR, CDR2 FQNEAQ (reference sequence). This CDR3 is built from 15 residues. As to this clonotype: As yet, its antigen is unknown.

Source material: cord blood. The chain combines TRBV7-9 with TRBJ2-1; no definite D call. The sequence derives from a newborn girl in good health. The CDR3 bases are TGTGCCAGCAGCTTAACCCGGCCCGCGTACAATGAGCAGTTCTTC. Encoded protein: CASSLTRPAYNEQFF.